Below, 18 T cell receptor beta chains from the same sample are listed, as sequenced in a study of blood T cell repertoires in COVID-19. The table came from immunoSEQ multiplex PCR; TCRdb's copy has only in-frame clones and leaves some out. The table has roughly 86,000 clones, 91% seen once. Sequencing input: peripheral blood. These receptor sequences come from a woman aged 45-65 years in a cohort sampled during active COVID-19.

This chain connects TRBV4-1 to TRBJ1-1, with D maybe TRBD1 (5 bases). Trimming pared 1 base from V and 4 bases from J, leaving 16 bases between. This CDR3 region has 16 residues. In germline, CDR1 is MGHRA, CDR2 YSYEKL. The chain's CDR3 is CASSQGKGGGGTEAFF. Here the CDR3 DNA reads TGCGCCAGCAGCCAAGGCAAGGGCGGGGGTGGCACTGAAGCTTTCTTT.

The chain carries TRBV6-2 or TRBV6-3 and TRBJ2-1; 9 bases are a match to TRBD2. This CDR3 spans 14 amino acids. Per the germline V gene, CDR1 is MNHEY and CDR2 is SVGEGT. With 4 bases clipped from V and 5 bases from J, the junction kept 3 bases outside the gene matches. The DNA of the CDR3 is TGTGCCAGCAGTTCTGGCGGGGGGGACAATGAGCAGTTCTTC. Translated, it gives CASSSGGGDNEQFF.

V usage is TRBV5-1 and J usage is TRBJ2-7; 7 nucleotides line up with TRBD1. The J segment lost 5 bases and the V segment lost 0 bases, leaving 5 bases of the junction unmatched. Per the germline V gene, CDR1 is SGHRS and CDR2 is YFSETQ. The CDR3 has 14 amino acids. In nucleotides, the CDR3 is TGCGCCAGCAGCTTGGAAGTGACAGGGAACGAGCAGTACTTC. Translating gives CASSLEVTGNEQYF.

The chain is built from TRBV7-2 and TRBJ2-7; TRBD2 matches at 10 bases. Germline trimming cut 4 bases from V and 4 bases from J; bases unmatched to any gene: 10. Germline CDR1 and CDR2: SGHTA and FQGNSA. The CDR3 contains 16 residues. The CDR3 loop is CASSYRAGLAPYEQYF. CDR3 sequence (DNA): TGTGCCAGCAGCTACCGGGCGGGACTAGCGCCGTACGAGCAGTACTTC.

The chain recombines TRBV28 with TRBJ2-7; TRBD1 matches 10 bases. The CDR3 consists of 16 residues. Germline loops: CDR1 MDHEN, CDR2 SYDVKM. V gave up 4 bases and J gave up 5 bases; unmatched junction bases: 11. The CDR3 sequence is CASSSGPGTGVHEQYF. Written as DNA, the CDR3 is TGTGCCAGCAGTTCGGGACCCGGGACAGGGGTGCACGAGCAGTACTTC. Full variable domain (missing parts from reference TRBV28 and TRBJ2-7): DVKVTQSSRYLVKRTGEKVFLECVQDMDHENMFWYRQDPGLGLRLIYFSYDVKMKEKGDIPEGYSVSREKKERFSLILESASTNQTSMYLCASSSGPGTGVHEQYFGPGTRLTVT.

This clone was counted only a few times. The junction and the germline gene differ at one end; a read error may be behind it. The chain has TRBV7-7 and TRBJ2-2, with no clear D. CDR3 length: 14 amino acids. Per germline, CDR1 SSHAT and CDR2 FNYEAQ (reference sequence). In nucleotides, the CDR3 is TGTGCTAGCAGCTTAACAGAGTACACCGGGGAGCTGTTTTTT. Protein product: CASSLTEYTGELFF.

This clone was seen just once. The chain carries TRBV5-1 and TRBJ2-5; no clear D gene. The CDR3 totals 14 residues. Trimming left V 0 bases short and J 5 bases short, with 11 bases between. Germline V lookup: CDR1 SGHRS, CDR2 YFSETQ. The CDR3 sequence is CASSLGRSRETQYF. CDR3 nucleotide sequence: TGCGCCAGCAGCTTGGGTCGGTCTCGGGAGACCCAGTACTTC.

The V call is TRBV21-1, the J call TRBJ2-5; the D call in the table, TRBD1, was not verified against the DNA. TRBV21-1 is classified as a pseudogene. The CDR3 is 19 amino acids. The CDR3 DNA is TGTGCCAGCAGCAAAGTGAATTGGCCGCCGGGACAGGGGAGAGAGACCCAGTACTTC. Its protein product is CASSKVNWPPGQGRETQYF.

The CDR3 reads CASSISQGADTQYF. The CDR3 DNA reads TGTGCCAGCAGCATATCACAGGGGGCGGATACGCAGTATTTT. The V and J genes are TRBV7-9 and TRBJ2-3; 9 bases are a match to TRBD1. CDR3 length: 14 residues. Unmatched junction bases numbered 6, after V lost 5 bases and J lost 6 bases. Per the germline V gene, CDR1 is SEHNR and CDR2 is FQNEAQ (reference sequence).

The chain is built from TRBV3-1 (or the pseudogene TRBV3-2) and TRBJ2-3; 7 bases map to TRBD2. Germline CDR1 and CDR2: LGHDT and YNNKEL (reference sequence). Trimming at V came to 2 bases and at J to 3 bases, leaving 5 bases not matched to a gene. CDR3 size: 15 residues. As DNA, the CDR3 is TGTGCCAGCAGCCAACCAGGACTAGAGACAGATACGCAGTATTTT. Its protein is CASSQPGLETDTQYF.

The chain joins TRBV18 to TRBJ1-2; 10 bases line up with TRBD1. Germline V CDR1 and CDR2: KGHSH, LQKENI. The junction had 5 bases not matched to a gene; V was cut back by 3 bases and J by 4 bases. The length of the CDR3 is 15 residues. CDR3 loop: CASSPRGQGSYGYTF. In nucleotides, the CDR3 is TGTGCCAGCTCACCGCGGGGACAGGGGTCCTATGGCTACACCTTC.

The DNA of the CDR3 is TGTGCCAGCAGTCCCTCCTGGGGACTAAGCTCCTACAATGAGCAGTTCTTC. This sequence encodes CASSPSWGLSSYNEQFF. The chain recombines TRBV6-6 with TRBJ2-1, with TRBD2 matching 7 bases. The length of the CDR3 is 17 residues. V lost 5 bases and J lost 0; bases outside the gene matches: 10. Germline V gene sequence: CDR1 MNHNY, CDR2 SVGAGI (reference sequence).

V is TRBV30 and J is TRBJ1-1; 7 bases align to TRBD1. Germline V gives CDR1 GTSNPN, CDR2 SVGIG (reference sequence). This CDR3 is built from 12 residues. The J segment lost 10 bases and the V segment lost 4 bases, leaving 9 bases of the junction unmatched. CDR3 region: CAWTARGRIAFF. In DNA form, the CDR3 reads TGTGCCTGGACCGCAAGGGGGCGTATAGCTTTCTTT.

This clone was recorded only once. The chain's CDR3 is CSVESSGGYEQYF. CDR3 nucleotide sequence: TGCAGCGTTGAATCTTCAGGGGGGTACGAGCAGTACTTC. This chain connects TRBV29-1 to TRBJ2-7; maybe TRBD1 (7 bases). The germline V and J ends were trimmed by 2 bases and 4 bases, with 12 bases remaining between them. Per germline, CDR1 SQVTM and CDR2 ANQGSEA. The CDR3 spans 13 residues.

V gene TRBV5-1 combines with J gene TRBJ2-7; TRBD2 agrees at 7 bases. The ends lost 0 bases at V and 6 bases at J; junction bases unmatched: 6. Germline V gives CDR1 SGHRS, CDR2 YFSETQ. The CDR3 spans 14 residues. CDR3 sequence reads: CASSLDFGGGEQYF. In nucleotides, the CDR3 is TGCGCCAGCAGCTTGGACTTTGGGGGGGGCGAGCAGTACTTC.

The chain couples TRBV19 to TRBJ1-4; TRBD1 is a possible D gene (6 bases). With 2 bases removed from V and 4 bases from J, the gap between germline ends came to 23 bases. The V gene's germline CDR1 is LNHDA and CDR2 SQIVND (reference sequence). The CDR3 extends over 19 amino acids. The CDR3 DNA sequence: TGTGCCAGTAGTATATGGCGCAGGGGTATAGGTCTCGGTAATGAAAAACTGTTTTTT. This gives the protein CASSIWRRGIGLGNEKLFF.

This chain uses TRBV28 with TRBJ2-7; D possibly corresponds to TRBD2 (7 bases). There are 15 residues in the CDR3. V was clipped by 7 bases and J by 4 bases, with 20 bases between them. Germline V gene data show CDR1 as MDHEN and CDR2 as SYDVKM. The DNA of the CDR3 is TGTGCCAGCACCAACCCGGGGGGCGGGACATACGAGCAGTACTTC. Its translation is CASTNPGGGTYEQYF. Supplemented by reference TRBV28 and TRBJ2-7, the full variable domain reads DVKVTQSSRYLVKRTGEKVFLECVQDMDHENMFWYRQDPGLGLRLIYFSYDVKMKEKGDIPEGYSVSREKKERFSLILESASTNQTSMYLCASTNPGGGTYEQYFGPGTRLTVT.

The chain combines TRBV2 with TRBJ2-1; 9 bases map to TRBD1. This CDR3 spans 15 amino acids. With 4 bases clipped from V and 8 bases from J, the junction kept 9 bases outside the gene matches. Per the germline V gene, CDR1 is SNHLY and CDR2 is FYNNEI. For the CDR3, the DNA is TGTGCCAGCAGTGCCGGGACAGGGTTAGGGGATGAGCAGTTCTTC. It encodes CASSAGTGLGDEQFF.